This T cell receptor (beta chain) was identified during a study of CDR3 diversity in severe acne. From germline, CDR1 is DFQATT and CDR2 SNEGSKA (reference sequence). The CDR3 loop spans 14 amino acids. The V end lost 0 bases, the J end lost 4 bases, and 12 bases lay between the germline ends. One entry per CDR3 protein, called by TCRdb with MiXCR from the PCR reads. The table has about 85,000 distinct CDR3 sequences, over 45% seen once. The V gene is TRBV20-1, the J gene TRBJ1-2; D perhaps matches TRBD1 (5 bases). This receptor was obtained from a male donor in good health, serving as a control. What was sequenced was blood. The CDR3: CSARDQLGGYGYTF. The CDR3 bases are TGCAGTGCTAGAGATCAACTTGGGGGCTATGGCTACACCTTC.